Given below is one T cell receptor beta chain in context. Its matching antigen is unknown. This CDR3 region has 16 residues. The V gene lost 3 bases and the J gene lost 2 bases, with 14 bases spanning the gap. TCR beta CDR3 amplification used RNA transcripts. Second-round multiplex PCR followed a first-round RT-PCR using HTBI primers. Using its own MiXCR run on the multiplex PCR reads, TCRdb lists one record per CDR3 protein. The sample has 210,000 or so distinct CDR3 sequences; approximately 28% are singletons. The data derive from a study of Graves' ophthalmopathy and Graves' hyperthyroidism. Study outcomes and limitations: Classification of ophthalmopathy versus stable hyperthyroidism by a 13-signature model yielded roughly 86% sensitivity and just under 83% specificity.

Ophthalmopathy donors were characterized by moderate-to-severe activity, CAS of at least 3, NOSPECS of at least 4, and duration under 3 months. Other autoimmune diseases, uncontrolled infections, pregnancy or lactation led to the exclusion of patients. Each diagnosis was determined on the basis of clinical symptoms, serum thyroxine, TRAb, thyroid ultrasound and orbital computed tomography. The sequence was obtained from a man aged 45-65 years with Graves' ophthalmopathy. The rearrangement links TRBV12-3 or TRBV12-4 to TRBJ1-3; D is possibly TRBD1 (6 bases). Sequencing was done on a sample of peripheral blood. CDR3 coding DNA: TGTGCCAGCAGTTTTGGGGGCGCGAAAACTGGAAACACCATATATTTT. This gives the protein CASSFGGAKTGNTIYF.